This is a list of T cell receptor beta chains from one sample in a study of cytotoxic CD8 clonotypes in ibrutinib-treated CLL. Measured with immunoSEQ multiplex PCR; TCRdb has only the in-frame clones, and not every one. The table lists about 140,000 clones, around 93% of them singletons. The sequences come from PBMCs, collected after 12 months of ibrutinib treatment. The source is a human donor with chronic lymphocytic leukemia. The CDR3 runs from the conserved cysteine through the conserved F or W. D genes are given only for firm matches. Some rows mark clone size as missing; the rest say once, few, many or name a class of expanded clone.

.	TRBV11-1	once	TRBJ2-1	CASSLLSNEQFF	TGTGCCAGCAGCTTACTTTCCAATGAGCAGTTCTTC
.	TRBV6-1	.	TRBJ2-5	CASSEVTTLGTQYF	TGTGCCAGCAGTGAAGTGACCACTCTGGGGACCCAGTACTTC
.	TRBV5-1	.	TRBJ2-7	CASSLVDSLGEQYF	TGCGCCAGCAGCTTGGTAGACAGCCTAGGTGAGCAGTACTTC
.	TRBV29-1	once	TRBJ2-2	CSVAFRLANTGELFF	TGCAGCGTCGCTTTTCGACTTGCGAACACCGGGGAGCTGTTTTTT
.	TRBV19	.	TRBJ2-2	CASSIELNTGELFF	TGTGCCAGTAGTATAGAACTAAACACCGGGGAGCTGTTTTTT
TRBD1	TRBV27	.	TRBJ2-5	CASSSKDRTFQETQYF	TGTGCCAGCAGTTCCAAGGACAGGACATTCCAAGAGACCCAGTACTTC
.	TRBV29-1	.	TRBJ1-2	CSVTLQVGYGYTF	TGCAGCGTGACCCTACAGGTGGGCTATGGCTACACCTTC
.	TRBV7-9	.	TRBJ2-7	CASSYLSMPGSEQYF	TGTGCCAGCAGCTACCTGAGTATGCCTGGGTCCGAGCAGTACTTC
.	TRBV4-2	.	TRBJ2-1	CASSQVKQGYNEQFF	TGTGCCAGCAGCCAAGTTAAGCAGGGATACAATGAGCAGTTCTTC
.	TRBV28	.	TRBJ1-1	CASRRTKNTEAFF	TGTGCCAGCAGGAGGACGAAGAACACTGAAGCTTTCTTT
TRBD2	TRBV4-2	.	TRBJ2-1	CASSQEGAGGDNEQFF	TGTGCCAGCAGCCAAGAGGGAGCGGGGGGGGACAATGAGCAGTTCTTC
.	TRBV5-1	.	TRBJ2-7	CASSLGQSYEQYF	TGCGCCAGCAGCTTAGGACAGAGTTACGAGCAGTACTTC
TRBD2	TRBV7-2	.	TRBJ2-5	CASRPGLAVQETQYF	TGTGCCAGCAGACCGGGACTAGCGGTTCAAGAGACCCAGTACTTC
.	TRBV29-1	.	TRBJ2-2	CSVPRKKAGVNTGELFF	TGCAGCGTCCCTAGGAAGAAGGCAGGCGTGAACACCGGGGAGCTGTTTTTT
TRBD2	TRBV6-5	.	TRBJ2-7	CASSYSGLAFYEQYF	TGTGCCAGCAGTTACTCGGGACTAGCTTTCTACGAGCAGTACTTC
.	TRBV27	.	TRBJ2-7	CASSRTLREQYF	TGTGCCAGCAGCCGCACCCTCCGCGAGCAGTACTTC
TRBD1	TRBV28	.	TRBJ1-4	CASSPRQGADEKLFF	TGTGCCAGCAGTCCTCGACAGGGAGCGGATGAAAAACTGTTTTTT
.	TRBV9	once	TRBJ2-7	CASSVEGASRYEQYF	TGTGCCAGCAGCGTAGAGGGCGCGTCGAGGTACGAGCAGTACTTC
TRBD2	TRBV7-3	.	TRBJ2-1	CASSLSSWEGGDEQFF	TGTGCCAGCAGCTTATCGAGCTGGGAGGGTGGCGATGAGCAGTTCTTC
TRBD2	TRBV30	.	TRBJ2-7	CAWSRWLAGDDFHEQYF	TGTGCCTGGAGTAGGTGGCTAGCGGGAGACGATTTCCACGAGCAGTACTTC
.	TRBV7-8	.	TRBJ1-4	CASSRVLNEKLFF	TGTGCCAGCTCACGGGTCCTTAATGAAAAACTGTTTTTT
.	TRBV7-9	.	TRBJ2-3	CASSPADFLDTQYF	TGTGCCAGCAGCCCCGCGGACTTCTTAGATACGCAGTATTTT
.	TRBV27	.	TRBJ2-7	CASSLLGREQYF	TGTGCCAGCAGTCTACTAGGTCGCGAGCAGTACTTC
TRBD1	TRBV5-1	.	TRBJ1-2	CASSQRGTAYFNYGYTF	TGCGCCAGCAGCCAGCGGGGGACAGCTTACTTTAACTATGGCTACACCTTC
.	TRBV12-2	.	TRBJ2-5	CASRFQETQYF	TGTGCAAGTCGCTTTCAAGAGACCCAGTACTTC
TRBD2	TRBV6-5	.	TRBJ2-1	CASSVAGGPWDEQFF	TGTGCCAGCAGCGTAGCGGGAGGGCCTTGGGATGAGCAGTTCTTC
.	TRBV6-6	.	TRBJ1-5	CASLPGRSLSNQPQHF	TGTGCCAGCCTTCCCGGCCGCAGCCTTAGCAATCAGCCCCAGCATTTT
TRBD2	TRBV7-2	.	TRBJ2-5	CASSRIGLAGQETQYF	TGTGCCAGCAGCCGGATTGGACTAGCGGGTCAAGAGACCCAGTACTTC
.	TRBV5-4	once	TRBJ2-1	CASSLGRGAAPSEQFF	TGTGCCAGCAGCTTGGGACGTGGAGCCGCGCCTAGTGAGCAGTTCTTC
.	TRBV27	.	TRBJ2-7	CASSFFIASEQYF	TGTGCCAGCAGTTTCTTTATAGCGTCCGAGCAGTACTTC
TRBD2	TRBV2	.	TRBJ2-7	CASGFLTEPLAGGPNEQYF	TGTGCCAGCGGATTTCTCACCGAACCGCTAGCGGGAGGGCCTAACGAGCAGTACTTC
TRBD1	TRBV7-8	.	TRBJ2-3	CASSYRDRWFGDTQYF	TGTGCCAGCAGCTATAGGGACAGATGGTTCGGAGATACGCAGTATTTT
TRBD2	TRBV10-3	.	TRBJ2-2	CAISRDYNTGELFF	TGTGCCATCAGCCGGGACTACAACACCGGGGAGCTGTTTTTT